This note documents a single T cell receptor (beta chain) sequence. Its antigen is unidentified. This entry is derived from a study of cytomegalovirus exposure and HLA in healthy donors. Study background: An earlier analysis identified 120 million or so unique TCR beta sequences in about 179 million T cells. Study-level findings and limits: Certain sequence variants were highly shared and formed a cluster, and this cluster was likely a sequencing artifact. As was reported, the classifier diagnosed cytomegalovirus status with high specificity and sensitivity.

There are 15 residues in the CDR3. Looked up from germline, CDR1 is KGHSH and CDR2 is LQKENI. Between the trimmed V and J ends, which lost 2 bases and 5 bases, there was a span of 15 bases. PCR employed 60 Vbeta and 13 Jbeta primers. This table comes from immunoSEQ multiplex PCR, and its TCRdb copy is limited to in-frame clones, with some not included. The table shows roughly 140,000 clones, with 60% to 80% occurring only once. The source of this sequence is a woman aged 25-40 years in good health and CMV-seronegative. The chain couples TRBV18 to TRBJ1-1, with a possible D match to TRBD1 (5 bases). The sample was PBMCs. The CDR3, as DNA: TGTGCCAGCTCACCAGACAGATCCCGAAGGACTGAAGCTTTCTTT. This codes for CASSPDRSRRTEAFF.